This T cell receptor beta chain was recorded in a study of neurological immune-mediated disorders. Time point in this sample: longitudinal time-point 3. It was blood bank volunteers in Maryland, USA who made up the healthy controls. Ten or more counts support this clonotype. What it recognizes is unknown. TCRdb called the 5' RACE reads again in MiXCR, with one record for every CDR3 protein. The sample includes around 53,000 distinct CDR3 sequences, roughly 8.8% of them seen just once. This CDR3 region has 12 residues. The V gene lost 5 bases and the J gene lost 8 bases, with 15 bases spanning the gap. Germline V CDR1 and CDR2: SQVTM, ANQGSEA. Study outcomes and limitations: TCR-beta repertoires seemed private in all groups, with no expanded CDR3 amino acid sequences shared.

The receptor's source is a woman aged 40 to 50 in good health. The sequenced material came from PBMCs. V and J are TRBV29-1 and TRBJ1-2; D might be TRBD1 (6 bases). The CDR3 sequence is CSVTGGRGGYTF. The CDR3, as DNA: TGCAGCGTTACTGGGGGCCGGGGAGGCTACACCTTC.